Reported below is one T cell receptor beta chain. Its cognate antigen is unknown. The data belong to a study of blood T cells in healthy people across ages. This CDR3 region has 16 residues. From germline, CDR1 is ENHRY and CDR2 SYGVKD. Trimming shortened V by 2 bases and J by 0 bases, and 12 bases separated the two germline ends. Together with a sample-barcoded 5' primer, a J-beta primer mix was included in a second PCR lasting about 6 to 11 cycles. With 12 random nucleotides, a template-switch adaptor tagged each individual cDNA molecule. TCRdb recomputed calls from the 5' RACE reads with MiXCR, one row per CDR3 protein. The table has 1.5 million or so distinct CDR3 sequences, around 42% seen once. The study, taken as a whole, reports: Expanded clonotype shifts may have been confounded, as the donors had an unknown CMV status.

Healthy Caucasian individuals from Russia aged roughly 6 to 90 served as donors. Sequencing used blood. This sequence joins TRBV10-3 and TRBJ2-3; D perhaps matches TRBD1 (6 bases). The TCR was taken from a woman under 30 in good health. The CDR3 loop is CAISEVGGSSTDTQYF. The CDR3 DNA follows: TGTGCCATCAGTGAGGTTGGGGGCTCGAGCACAGATACGCAGTATTTT.